These 10 T cell receptor beta chains were sequenced from one sample in a study of cytomegalovirus exposure and HLA in healthy donors. Researchers ran the PCR with 60 Vbeta and 13 Jbeta primers. The method was immunoSEQ multiplex PCR; TCRdb's version includes in-frame clones alone and lacks a portion of them. Recorded here are some 72,000 clones; the top ten clones represent about 4.6%. What was sequenced was PBMCs. The origin of the receptors is a man aged 30 to 39 in good health and CMV-seronegative.

The chain has TRBV18 and TRBJ2-3; 8 bases align to TRBD1. The CDR3 is made up of 14 amino acids. The germline V gene encodes CDR1 KGHSH and CDR2 LQKENI. The junction had 5 bases not matched to a gene; V was cut back by 3 bases and J by 6 bases. In DNA, the CDR3 is TGTGCCAGCTCACCGCGGACAGGGAGGGATACGCAGTATTTT. This gives the protein CASSPRTGRDTQYF.

Of note for this clone: One junction end does not reproduce the germline sequence, and a read error may be involved. J is TRBJ1-2 and V is TRBV13; D remains ambiguous. CDR1 PRHDT and CDR2 FYEKMQ come from the germline V gene (reference sequence). CDR3 length: 14 residues. CDR3 nucleotide sequence: TGTGCCAGCAGCTTGGGTGCACAGTTCTATCGCTACACCTTC. This codes for CASSLGAQFYRYTF.

This chain joins TRBV5-8 and TRBJ2-3, with TRBD1 matching 7 bases. The V and J ends lost 8 bases and 2 bases, in that order; junction bases with no gene match: 2. Germline-derived CDR1 and CDR2 are SGHTS and YDEGEE. The CDR3 is made up of 12 amino acids. The DNA for the CDR3 is TGTGCCAGACAGGGGAACACAGATACGCAGTATTTT. It is translated as CARQGNTDTQYF. Full variable domain (outside the CDR3, taken from reference TRBV5-8 and TRBJ2-3): EAGVTQSPTHLIKTRGQQATLRCSPISGHTSVYWYQQALGLGLQFLLWYDEGEERNRGNFPPRFSGRQFPNYSSELNVNALELEDSALYLCARQGNTDTQYFGPGTRLTVL.

The rearrangement uses TRBV7-8 and TRBJ2-7, with a possible D match to TRBD1 (6 bases). Germline assignment: CDR1 SGHVS and CDR2 FQNEAQ. Between the trimmed V and J ends, which lost 5 bases and 3 bases, there was a span of 17 bases. This CDR3 contains 15 residues. DNA of the CDR3: TGTGCCAGCAGCCTCCGATCCGGGACACTCTACGAGCAGTACTTC. Encoded protein: CASSLRSGTLYEQYF.

The chain uses TRBV4-1 and TRBJ1-4; D unresolved. The CDR3 is 12 amino acids. CDR1 is MGHRA, CDR2 YSYEKL, per germline. Trimming stripped 4 bases from V and 8 bases from J, with 8 bases between. DNA of the CDR3: TGCGCCAGCAGCCTAGTGGAGGAAAAACTGTTTTTT. It is translated as CASSLVEEKLFF.

The V gene is TRBV11-2, the J gene TRBJ2-7; D might be TRBD2 (6 bases). Per germline, CDR1 SGHAT and CDR2 FQNNGV. V lost 6 bases and J lost 0, with 12 bases in between. The CDR3 is made up of 14 amino acids. CDR3 protein: CASRVSGSSYEQYF. CDR3 nucleotide sequence: TGTGCCAGCAGAGTTAGCGGTTCCTCCTACGAGCAGTACTTC.

The chain combines TRBV7-9 with TRBJ1-1; D gene unclear. V was pared by 5 bases and J by 3 bases, with 16 bases between. The CDR3 runs to 15 residues. CDR1 SEHNR and CDR2 FQNEAQ come from the germline V gene (reference sequence). The chain's CDR3 is CASSHGGGLDTEAFF. CDR3 coding DNA: TGTGCCAGCAGCCACGGTGGAGGGCTTGACACTGAAGCTTTCTTT.

This rearrangement joins TRBV4-1 to TRBJ2-3; a weak D match, TRBD2 (6 bases). This CDR3 comprises 15 residues. The germline V gene has CDR1 MGHRA and CDR2 YSYEKL. V lost 4 bases, J lost 5 bases, and 16 bases lay in between. DNA for the CDR3: TGCGCCAGCAGCCGACGGACCGGGACTCAAGATACGCAGTATTTT. The encoded protein is CASSRRTGTQDTQYF.

The rearrangement joins TRBV7-2 to TRBJ2-7; 10 bases are shared with TRBD1. V lost 5 bases to trimming and J lost 4 bases; unmatched junction nucleotides: 8. This CDR3 has 15 residues. Germline CDR1 is SGHTA and CDR2 is FQGNSA. CDR3 region: CASSAGTGEGYEQYF. The CDR3 bases are TGTGCCAGCAGCGCCGGGACAGGGGAAGGGTACGAGCAGTACTTC.

The V gene is TRBV5-1, the J gene TRBJ1-3, with D possibly matching TRBD1 (6 bases). Trimming pared 0 bases from V and 4 bases from J, leaving 14 bases between. The germline V gene encodes CDR1 SGHRS and CDR2 YFSETQ. The CDR3 runs 16 residues. The CDR3 DNA sequence: TGCGCCAGCAGCTTGGAAGAGGGGGGGCTCGGAAACACCATATATTTT. Translating it yields CASSLEEGGLGNTIYF.